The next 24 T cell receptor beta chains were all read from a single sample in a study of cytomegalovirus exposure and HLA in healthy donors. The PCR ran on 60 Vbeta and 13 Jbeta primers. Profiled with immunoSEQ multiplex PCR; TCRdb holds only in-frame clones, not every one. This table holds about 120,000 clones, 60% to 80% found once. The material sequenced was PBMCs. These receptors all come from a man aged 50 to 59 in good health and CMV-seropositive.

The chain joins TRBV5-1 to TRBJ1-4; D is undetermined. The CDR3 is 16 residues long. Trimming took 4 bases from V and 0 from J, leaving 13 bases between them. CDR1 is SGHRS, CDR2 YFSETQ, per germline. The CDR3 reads CASSPFPKTTNEKLFF. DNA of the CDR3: TGCGCCAGCAGCCCCTTTCCTAAAACAACTAATGAAAAACTGTTTTTT.

The CDR3 sequence: CASSVRGSFGNTIYF. The CDR3 DNA is TGTGCCAGCAGCGTCAGGGGCAGCTTTGGAAACACCATATATTTT. The chain is built from TRBV9 and TRBJ1-3; perhaps TRBD1 as D (6 bases). This CDR3 has 15 amino acids. The V gene's germline CDR1 is SGDLS and CDR2 YYNGEE. Deletions cut 2 bases from V and 3 bases from J, with 12 bases between.

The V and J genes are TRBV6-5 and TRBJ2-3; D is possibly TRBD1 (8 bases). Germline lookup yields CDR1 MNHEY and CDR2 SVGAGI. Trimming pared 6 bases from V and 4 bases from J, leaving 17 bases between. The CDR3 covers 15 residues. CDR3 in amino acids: CASSPQGGVADTQYF. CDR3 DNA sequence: TGTGCCAGCAGCCCACAGGGGGGGGTCGCAGATACGCAGTATTTT.

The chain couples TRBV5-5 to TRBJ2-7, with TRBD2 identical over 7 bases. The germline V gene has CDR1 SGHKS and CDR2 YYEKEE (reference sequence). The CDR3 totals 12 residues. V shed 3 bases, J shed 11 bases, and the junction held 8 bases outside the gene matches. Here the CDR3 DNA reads TGTGCCAGCAGCTCCTGGACTAGTGTAAAGTACTTC. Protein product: CASSSWTSVKYF.

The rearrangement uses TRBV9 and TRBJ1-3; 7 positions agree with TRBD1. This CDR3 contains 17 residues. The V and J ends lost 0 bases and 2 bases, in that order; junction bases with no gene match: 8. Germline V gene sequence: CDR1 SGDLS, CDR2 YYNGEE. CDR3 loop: CASSVGGTVVTGNTIYF. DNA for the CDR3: TGTGCCAGCAGCGTAGGAGGGACAGTAGTAACTGGAAACACCATATATTTT.

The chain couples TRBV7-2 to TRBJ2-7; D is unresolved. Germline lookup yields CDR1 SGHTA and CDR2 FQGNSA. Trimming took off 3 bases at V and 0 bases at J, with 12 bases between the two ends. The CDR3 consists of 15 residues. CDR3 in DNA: TGTGCCAGCAGCTTCTCCCAGGTGCCCTCCTACGAGCAGTACTTC. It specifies CASSFSQVPSYEQYF.

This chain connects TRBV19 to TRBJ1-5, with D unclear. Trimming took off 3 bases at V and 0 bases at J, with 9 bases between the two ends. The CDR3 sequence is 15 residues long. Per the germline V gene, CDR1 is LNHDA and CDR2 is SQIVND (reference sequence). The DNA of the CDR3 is TGTGCCAGTAGTATTTCCAGTTATAGCAATCAGCCCCAGCATTTT. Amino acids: CASSISSYSNQPQHF. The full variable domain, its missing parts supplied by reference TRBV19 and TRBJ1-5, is DGGITQSPKYLFRKEGQNVTLSCEQNLNHDAMYWYRQDPGQGLRLIYYSQIVNDFQKGDIAEGYSVSREKKESFPLTVTSAQKNPTAFYLCASSISSYSNQPQHFGDGTRLSIL.

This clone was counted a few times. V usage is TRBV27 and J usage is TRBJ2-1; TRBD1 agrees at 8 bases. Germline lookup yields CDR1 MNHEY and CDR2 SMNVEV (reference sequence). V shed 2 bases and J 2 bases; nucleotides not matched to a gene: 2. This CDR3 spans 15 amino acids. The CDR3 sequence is CASSLAGGPYNEQFF. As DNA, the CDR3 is TGTGCCAGCAGTTTAGCAGGGGGCCCCTACAATGAGCAGTTCTTC.

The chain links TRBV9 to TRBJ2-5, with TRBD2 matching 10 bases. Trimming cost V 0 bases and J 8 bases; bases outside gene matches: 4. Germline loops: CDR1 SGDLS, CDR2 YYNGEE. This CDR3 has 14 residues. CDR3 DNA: TGTGCCAGCAGCGTAGGTCTAGCGGGAGCAACCCAGTACTTC. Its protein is CASSVGLAGATQYF.

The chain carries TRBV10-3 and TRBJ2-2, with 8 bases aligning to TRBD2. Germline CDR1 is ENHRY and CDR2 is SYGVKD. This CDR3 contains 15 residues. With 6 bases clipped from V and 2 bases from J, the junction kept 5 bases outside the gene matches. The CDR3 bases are TGTGCCATCAGGGTAGCGGGATCAAACACCGGGGAGCTGTTTTTT. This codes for CAIRVAGSNTGELFF.

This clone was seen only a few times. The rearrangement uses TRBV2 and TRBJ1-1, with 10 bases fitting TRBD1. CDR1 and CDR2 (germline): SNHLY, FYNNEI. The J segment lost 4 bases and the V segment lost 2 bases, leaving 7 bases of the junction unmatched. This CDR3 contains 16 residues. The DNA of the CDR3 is TGTGCCAGCAGTGAAAGACAGGGGGCGCGTAGCACTGAAGCTTTCTTT. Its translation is CASSERQGARSTEAFF.

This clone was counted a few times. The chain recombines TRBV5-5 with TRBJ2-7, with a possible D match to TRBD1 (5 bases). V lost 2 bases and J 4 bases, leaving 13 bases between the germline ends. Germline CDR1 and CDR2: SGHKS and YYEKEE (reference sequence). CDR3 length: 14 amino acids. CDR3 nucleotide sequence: TGTGCCAGCAGCTTCATATCAGGGATGTACGAGCAGTACTTC. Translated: CASSFISGMYEQYF. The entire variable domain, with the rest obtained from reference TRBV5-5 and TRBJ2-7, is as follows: DAGVTQSPTHLIKTRGQQVTLRCSPISGHKSVSWYQQVLGQGPQFIFQYYEKEERGRGNFPDRFSARQFPNYSSELNVNALLLGDSALYLCASSFISGMYEQYFGPGTRLTVT.

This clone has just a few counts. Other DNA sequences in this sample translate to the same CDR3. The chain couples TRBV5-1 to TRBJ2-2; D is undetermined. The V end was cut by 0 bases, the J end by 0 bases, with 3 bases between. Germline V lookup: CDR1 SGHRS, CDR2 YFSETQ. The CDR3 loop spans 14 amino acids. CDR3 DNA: TGCGCCAGCAGCTTGGGAGCGAACACCGGGGAGCTGTTTTTT. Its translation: CASSLGANTGELFF.

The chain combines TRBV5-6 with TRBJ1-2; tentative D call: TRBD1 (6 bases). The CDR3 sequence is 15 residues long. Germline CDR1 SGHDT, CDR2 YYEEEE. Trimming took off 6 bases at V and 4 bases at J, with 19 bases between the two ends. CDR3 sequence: CASTGFNDRTYGYTF. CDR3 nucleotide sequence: TGTGCCAGCACCGGTTTTAACGACAGGACCTATGGCTACACCTTC.

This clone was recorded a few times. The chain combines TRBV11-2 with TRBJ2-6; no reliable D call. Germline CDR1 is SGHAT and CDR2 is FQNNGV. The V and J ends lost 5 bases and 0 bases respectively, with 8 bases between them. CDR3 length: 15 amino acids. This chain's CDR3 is CASSPVYSGANVLTF. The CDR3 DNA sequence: TGTGCCAGCAGCCCCGTTTACTCTGGGGCCAACGTCCTGACTTTC.

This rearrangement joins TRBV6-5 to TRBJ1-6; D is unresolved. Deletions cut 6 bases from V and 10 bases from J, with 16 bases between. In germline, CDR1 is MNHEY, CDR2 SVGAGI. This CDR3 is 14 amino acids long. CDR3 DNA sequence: TGTGCCAGCAGCCGAACCGCGGCGAAGTCACCCCTCCACTTT. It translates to CASSRTAAKSPLHF.

In DNA form, the CDR3 reads TGTGCCATCAGGGGACAGGGGTCCTACGAGCAGTACTTC. The encoded protein is CAIRGQGSYEQYF. The gene calls are TRBV10-3 and TRBJ2-5; 10 bases agree with TRBD1. The DNA end is a closer match to TRBJ2-7, so the J assignment may be wrong. This CDR3 region has 13 residues. The germline gives CDR1 ENHRY, CDR2 SYGVKD.

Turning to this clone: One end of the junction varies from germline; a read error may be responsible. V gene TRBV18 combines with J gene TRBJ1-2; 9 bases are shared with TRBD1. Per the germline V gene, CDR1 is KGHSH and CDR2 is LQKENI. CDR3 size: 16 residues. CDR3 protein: CASSPRMGQGDYGCTF. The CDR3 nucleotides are TGTGCCAGCTCACCCCGAATGGGACAGGGTGACTATGGCTGCACCTTC.

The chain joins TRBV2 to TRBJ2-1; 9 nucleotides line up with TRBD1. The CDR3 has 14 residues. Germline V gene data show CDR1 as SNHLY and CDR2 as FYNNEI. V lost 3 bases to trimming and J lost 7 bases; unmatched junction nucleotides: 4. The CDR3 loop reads CASSDYRGRNEQFF. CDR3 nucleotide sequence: TGTGCCAGCAGTGACTACAGGGGGCGGAATGAGCAGTTCTTC.

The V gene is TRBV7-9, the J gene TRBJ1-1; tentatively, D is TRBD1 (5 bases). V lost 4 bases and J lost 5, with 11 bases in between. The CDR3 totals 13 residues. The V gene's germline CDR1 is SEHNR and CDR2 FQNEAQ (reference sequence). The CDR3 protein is CASSSKGMTEAFF. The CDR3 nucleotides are TGTGCCAGCAGCTCGAAGGGGATGACTGAAGCTTTCTTT.

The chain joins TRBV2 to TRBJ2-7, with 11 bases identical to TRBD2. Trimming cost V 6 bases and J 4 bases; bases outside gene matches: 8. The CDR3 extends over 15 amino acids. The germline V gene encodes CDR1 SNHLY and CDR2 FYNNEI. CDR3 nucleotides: TGTGCCAGCAGGACGGTAGCGGGAGGGCGGTACGAGCAGTACTTC. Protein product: CASRTVAGGRYEQYF.

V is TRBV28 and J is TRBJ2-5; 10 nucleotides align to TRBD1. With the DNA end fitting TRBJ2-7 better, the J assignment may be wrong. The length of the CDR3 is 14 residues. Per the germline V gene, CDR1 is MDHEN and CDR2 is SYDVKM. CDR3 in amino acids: CASSTGTGVLEQYF. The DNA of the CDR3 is TGTGCCAGCAGCACCGGGACAGGGGTTCTCGAGCAGTACTTC.

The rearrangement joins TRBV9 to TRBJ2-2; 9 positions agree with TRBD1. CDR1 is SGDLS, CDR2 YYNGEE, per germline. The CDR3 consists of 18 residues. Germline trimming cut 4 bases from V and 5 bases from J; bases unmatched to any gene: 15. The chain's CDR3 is CASSSDTITGTGTGELFF. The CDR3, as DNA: TGTGCCAGCAGCTCAGACACCATAACCGGGACAGGGACCGGGGAGCTGTTTTTT.

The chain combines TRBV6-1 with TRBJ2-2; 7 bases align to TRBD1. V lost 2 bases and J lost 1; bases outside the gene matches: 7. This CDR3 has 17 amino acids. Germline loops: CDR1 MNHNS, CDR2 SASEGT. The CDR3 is CASSERTGTVNTGELFF. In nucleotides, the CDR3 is TGTGCCAGCAGTGAAAGGACCGGGACAGTGAACACCGGGGAGCTGTTTTTT.